One and the same sample provided the 22 T cell receptor beta chains below, sequenced in a study of cytomegalovirus exposure and HLA in healthy donors. Amplification used 60 Vbeta primers and 13 Jbeta primers. Measured with immunoSEQ multiplex PCR; TCRdb has only the in-frame clones, and not every one. The data hold about 120,000 clones, with 77% observed a single time. Sequencing used PBMCs. The receptors shown here come from a man aged 18-30 years in good health and CMV-seropositive.

The genes are TRBV18 and TRBJ1-5; 8 bases fit TRBD1. With 3 bases clipped from V and 2 bases from J, the junction kept 3 bases outside the gene matches. Per germline, CDR1 KGHSH and CDR2 LQKENI. The CDR3 sequence is 15 residues long. In DNA, the CDR3 is TGTGCCAGCTCACCGGACAGGGATGGCAATCAGCCCCAGCATTTT. Its protein product is CASSPDRDGNQPQHF. Full variable domain (outside the CDR3, taken from reference TRBV18 and TRBJ1-5): NAGVMQNPRHLVRRRGQEARLRCSPMKGHSHVYWYRQLPEEGLKFMVYLQKENIIDESGMPKERFSAEFPKEGPSILRIQQVVRGDSAAYFCASSPDRDGNQPQHFGDGTRLSIL.

V usage is TRBV19 and J usage is TRBJ2-1, with 10 bases that match TRBD1. The junction had 7 bases not matched to a gene; V was cut back by 3 bases and J by 8 bases. The CDR3 totals 15 residues. Germline V CDR1 and CDR2: LNHDA, SQIVND (reference sequence). The CDR3 coding sequence is TGTGCCAGTAGTATTAGACAGGGGGCAGTGTATGAGCAGTTCTTC. Its protein is CASSIRQGAVYEQFF.

The V and J genes are TRBV16 and TRBJ2-1; 7 nucleotides match TRBD1. The CDR3 totals 14 residues. From germline, CDR1 is KGHSY and CDR2 FQNENV. Losses at the gene ends were 5 bases for V and 8 bases for J; bases not matched to a gene: 9. In nucleotides, the CDR3 is TGTGCCAGCAGCGACAGGGTCGTGGACGATGAGCAGTTCTTC. It codes for CASSDRVVDDEQFF.

V is TRBV30 and J is TRBJ2-3, with D perhaps matching TRBD2 (7 bases). The CDR3 covers 15 residues. Per germline, CDR1 GTSNPN and CDR2 SVGIG (reference sequence). Deletions cut 2 bases from V and 4 bases from J, with 16 bases between. The CDR3, as DNA: TGTGCCTGGAGTTTCTGGGGGGAGGGGGCAGATACGCAGTATTTT. Its translation: CAWSFWGEGADTQYF.

This chain uses TRBV28 with TRBJ2-7, with D perhaps matching TRBD2 (5 bases). The CDR3 length is 16 residues. V was clipped by 3 bases and J by 5 bases, with 20 bases between them. The germline gives CDR1 MDHEN, CDR2 SYDVKM. The CDR3 nucleotides are TGTGCCAGCAGTTTCGTCATAGCGCCCCCAAAAAACGAGCAGTACTTC. It translates to CASSFVIAPPKNEQYF.

This clone occurred a few times. This chain links TRBV6-1 with TRBJ2-1; possible D gene TRBD1, 6 bases. Germline loops: CDR1 MNHNS, CDR2 SASEGT. CDR3 length equals 19 residues. V was shortened by 1 base and J by 8 bases, with 27 bases between the two germline ends. The CDR3, as DNA: TGTGCCAGCAGTGAAGATGGGGCAGGGGTAAGCTTCCTCCTGGATGAGCAGTTCTTC. Its protein product is CASSEDGAGVSFLLDEQFF.

This chain connects TRBV5-6 to TRBJ2-1, with a possible D match to TRBD2 (6 bases). This CDR3 is 15 amino acids long. Germline V gene data show CDR1 as SGHDT and CDR2 as YYEEEE. V gave up 1 base and J gave up 4 bases, with 12 bases separating them. In nucleotides, the CDR3 is TGTGCCAGCAGCTTGCGGCTAGCGTCTTACAATGAGCAGTTCTTC. The encoded protein is CASSLRLASYNEQFF. Full variable domain (missing parts from reference TRBV5-6 and TRBJ2-1): DAGVTQSPTHLIKTRGQQVTLRCSPKSGHDTVSWYQQALGQGPQFIFQYYEEEERQRGNFPDRFSGHQFPNYSSELNVNALLLGDSALYLCASSLRLASYNEQFFGPGTRLTVL.

The rearrangement uses TRBV5-1 and TRBJ1-2; 7 bases map to TRBD1. The ends lost 4 bases at V and 4 bases at J; junction bases unmatched: 4. CDR3 length: 13 amino acids. Germline V gives CDR1 SGHRS, CDR2 YFSETQ. The CDR3 coding sequence is TGCGCCAGCAGCACGCAGGGGGGCTATGGCTACACCTTC. This codes for CASSTQGGYGYTF.

This chain links TRBV7-9 with TRBJ1-4; D perhaps matches TRBD1 (5 bases). Germline assignment: CDR1 SEHNR and CDR2 FQNEAQ (reference sequence). This CDR3 spans 16 amino acids. Trimming removed 5 bases from V and 6 bases from J, with 19 bases in between. CDR3 protein: CASSTLPWGVHEKLFF. CDR3 nucleotide sequence: TGTGCCAGCAGCACGCTTCCCTGGGGGGTTCATGAAAAACTGTTTTTT.

This chain joins TRBV5-6 and TRBJ2-7, with TRBD1 matching over 7 bases. V lost 3 bases, J lost 6 bases, and 9 bases stayed unmatched. The germline V gene encodes CDR1 SGHDT and CDR2 YYEEEE. The CDR3 totals 14 residues. CDR3 in amino acids: CASSYRGEESEQYF. For the CDR3, the DNA is TGTGCCAGCAGCTACAGGGGTGAAGAGAGCGAGCAGTACTTC.

This sequence joins TRBV29-1 and TRBJ1-2, with TRBD1 identical over 7 bases. The CDR3 loop spans 15 amino acids. V trimming: 5 bases; J trimming: 4 bases; junction bases outside the gene matches: 13. Germline V gene data show CDR1 as SQVTM and CDR2 as ANQGSEA. The CDR3: CSVRDAGTESYGYTF. In DNA, the CDR3 is TGCAGCGTTCGGGATGCCGGGACAGAGAGCTATGGCTACACCTTC.

This chain links TRBV5-1 with TRBJ1-2; D unclear. Deletions cut 0 bases from V and 4 bases from J, with 4 bases between. The CDR3 consists of 12 residues. Germline CDR1 and CDR2: SGHRS and YFSETQ. The CDR3 coding sequence is TGCGCCAGCAGCTTGGGGGCCTATGGCTACACCTTC. Translated: CASSLGAYGYTF.

The V and J genes are TRBV11-2 and TRBJ1-6, with D perhaps TRBD1 (5 bases). Germline V gene lookup returns CDR1 SGHAT and CDR2 FQNNGV. V lost 0 bases, J lost 9 bases, and 15 bases lay in between. The CDR3 contains 16 residues. The CDR3 sequence is CASSLDQDSFSSPLHF. Written as DNA, the CDR3 is TGTGCCAGCAGCTTAGATCAAGACAGTTTCAGTTCACCCCTCCACTTT.

This clone was seen once. The CDR3: CASSKTRGGRTDTQYF. In DNA, the CDR3 is TGTGCCAGCAGTAAAACCCGAGGAGGCCGCACAGATACGCAGTATTTT. The gene calls are TRBV7-9 and TRBJ2-3, with D possibly TRBD2 on 5 matching bases. In germline, CDR1 is SEHNR, CDR2 FQNEAQ (reference sequence). The CDR3 is 16 residues long. V shed 6 bases and J shed 1 base, with 17 bases lying between them.

V gene TRBV9 combines with J gene TRBJ2-7; 12 bases line up with TRBD2. The CDR3 consists of 14 residues. Trimming at V came to 4 bases and at J to 2 bases, leaving 1 base not matched to a gene. The germline V gene encodes CDR1 SGDLS and CDR2 YYNGEE. CDR3 DNA sequence: TGTGCCAGCAGCCCTAGCGGGGGGGCCTACGAGCAGTACTTC. As protein: CASSPSGGAYEQYF.

This clone was found a few times. The J gene is TRBJ1-4, the V gene TRBV7-9; D is unclear. CDR1 SEHNR and CDR2 FQNEAQ come from the germline V gene (reference sequence). The V and J ends lost 1 base and 6 bases respectively, with 18 bases between them. This CDR3 spans 17 amino acids. CDR3 amino acids: CASSLGQITEFDEKLFF. The CDR3 DNA reads TGTGCCAGCAGCTTAGGGCAGATAACAGAGTTCGATGAAAAACTGTTTTTT.

This chain links TRBV11-2 with TRBJ2-7; D not resolved. This CDR3 spans 13 amino acids. Looked up from germline, CDR1 is SGHAT and CDR2 is FQNNGV. V lost 0 bases and J 8 bases, leaving 11 bases between the germline ends. CDR3 amino acids: CASSLDALTKQYF. The CDR3 DNA follows: TGTGCCAGCAGCTTAGACGCCCTCACAAAGCAGTACTTC.

The chain carries TRBV7-9 and TRBJ1-2, with TRBD1 as a possible D gene (6 bases). Germline CDR1 and CDR2: SEHNR and FQNEAQ (reference sequence). CDR3 length equals 14 residues. Trimming removed 3 bases at V and 3 bases at J, with 11 bases between. The CDR3 is CASSFYAGDYGYTF. The CDR3 nucleotides are TGTGCCAGCAGCTTTTACGCAGGGGACTATGGCTACACCTTC.

This clone occurred once. The gene calls are TRBV9 and TRBJ2-7; 10 bases map to TRBD2. CDR1 is SGDLS, CDR2 YYNGEE, per germline. The length of the CDR3 is 14 residues. Germline trimming cut 4 bases from V and 4 bases from J; bases unmatched to any gene: 5. CDR3 nucleotide sequence: TGTGCCAGCAGCACTCTAGCGGGAGCTTACGAGCAGTACTTC. Its protein product is CASSTLAGAYEQYF.

The rearrangement joins TRBV19 to TRBJ1-5, with a possible D match to TRBD1 (5 bases). Germline V gene lookup returns CDR1 LNHDA and CDR2 SQIVND (reference sequence). This CDR3 is built from 13 residues. With 4 bases removed from V and 7 bases from J, the gap between germline ends came to 11 bases. This CDR3 is CASSTGIRQPQHF. DNA for the CDR3: TGTGCCAGTAGTACAGGGATTAGACAGCCCCAGCATTTT.

The rearrangement links TRBV4-2 to TRBJ2-5; D gene ambiguous. CDR1 is LGHNA, CDR2 YNFKEQ, per germline. The V end was cut by 1 base, the J end by 5 bases, with 5 bases between. The CDR3 totals 12 residues. CDR3 amino acids: CASSQAFETQYF. As DNA, the CDR3 is TGTGCCAGCAGCCAAGCGTTTGAGACCCAGTACTTC.

This clone was counted between two and nine times. The chain uses TRBV9 and TRBJ1-2; no definite D call. Trimming removed 4 bases from V and 7 bases from J, with 17 bases in between. The CDR3 is 14 amino acids. The germline V gene has CDR1 SGDLS and CDR2 YYNGEE. In nucleotides, the CDR3 is TGTGCCAGCAGCAGTACCTCACGGTATCTTGGCTACACCTTC. Encoded protein: CASSSTSRYLGYTF.